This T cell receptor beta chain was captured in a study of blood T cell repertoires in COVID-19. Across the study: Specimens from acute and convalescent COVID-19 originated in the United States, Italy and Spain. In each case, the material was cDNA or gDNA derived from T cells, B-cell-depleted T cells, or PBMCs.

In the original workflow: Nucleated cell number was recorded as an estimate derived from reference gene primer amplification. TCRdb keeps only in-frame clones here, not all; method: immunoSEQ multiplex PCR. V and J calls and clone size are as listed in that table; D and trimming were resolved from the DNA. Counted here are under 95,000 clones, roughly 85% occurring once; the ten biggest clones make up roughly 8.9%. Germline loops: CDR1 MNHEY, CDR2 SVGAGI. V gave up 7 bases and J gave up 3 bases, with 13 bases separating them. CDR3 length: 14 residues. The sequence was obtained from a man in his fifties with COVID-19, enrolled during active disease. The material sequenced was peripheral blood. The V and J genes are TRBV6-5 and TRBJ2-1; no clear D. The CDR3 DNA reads TGTGCCAGCACCTCCCGAGTCTACTACAATGAGCAGTTCTTC. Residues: CASTSRVYYNEQFF.